A selection of T cell receptor beta chains follows, all from one sample in a study of spatial heterogeneity in lung cancer. One entry per CDR3 protein results from TCRdb running MiXCR on the 5' RACE reads. The data show some 96,000 distinct CDR3 sequences, 4% to 4.5% seen once. The sample consisted of lung tumor tissue, taken at surgery. The source is a male donor with early-stage non-small cell lung cancer. The conserved cysteine and the conserved F or W are not part of the CDR3 here. The order of the fields is V gene, J gene, CDR3 protein.

>TRBV4-1|TRBJ2-3
ASSQDPVTTQY
>TRBV14|TRBJ1-1
ASSPQDRAYTEAF
>TRBV20-1|TRBJ1-2
SVPQPTGLLGGYT
>TRBV20-1|TRBJ2-1
SARVGGYYNEQF
>TRBV28|TRBJ1-5
ASSLGQGIHQPQH
>TRBV5-1|TRBJ1-4
ASSHLQASNEKLF
>TRBV4-1|TRBJ2-5
ASSQYRGQETQY
>TRBV28|TRBJ2-4
ASSSEENIQY
>TRBV5-1|TRBJ2-3
ASRGASATDTQY
>TRBV5-1|TRBJ1-1
ASSLGAMNTEAF
>TRBV29-1|TRBJ1-1
SGATGGGEAF
>TRBV12-3/TRBV12-4|TRBJ2-3
ASSPIGQGGTDTQY
>TRBV7-9|TRBJ1-2
ASSFGRGANYGYT
>TRBV4-1|TRBJ2-3
ASSQWIVAGATDTQY
>TRBV12-3/TRBV12-4|TRBJ2-3
ASSLVRGREEDTQY
>TRBV6-5|TRBJ2-6
ASSSGESSGANVLT
>TRBV6-2/TRBV6-3|TRBJ2-1
ASITPLPGTSVDEQF
>TRBV20-1|TRBJ2-3
SARGADTSTDTQY
>TRBV28|TRBJ2-3
ASSLWGQTDTQY
>TRBV29-1|TRBJ1-5
SARDSLNQPQH
>TRBV5-1|TRBJ2-3
ASSFRTSGLEGDTQY
>TRBV6-6|TRBJ1-2
ASTRLAGYT
>TRBV6-6|TRBJ2-3
ASSYSRGGSGDTQY
>TRBV7-2|TRBJ2-2
ASSLATRELF
>TRBV6-5|TRBJ2-5
ASGPREETQY
>TRBV20-1|TRBJ1-1
SAQGGANTEAF
>TRBV6-1|TRBJ2-3
ASSPGPRTDTQY